This T cell receptor (beta chain) was sequenced for a study of T cell changes during pregnancy in multiple sclerosis. TCRdb's table, derived via immunoSEQ multiplex PCR, lists solely in-frame clones and lacks some. The repertoire holds some 26,000 clones, with about nine tenths as singletons. Per germline, CDR1 KGHSH and CDR2 LQKENI. Trimming removed 6 bases from V and 1 base from J; junction bases left unmatched: 9. The CDR3 covers 17 residues. This TCR was recovered from a female donor in good health, enrolled as a control in a pregnancy study. The specimen comprised CD4+ T cells from peripheral blood mononuclear cells, sampled in the first trimester of pregnancy. The V gene is TRBV18, the J gene TRBJ2-2, with TRBD1 matching over 9 bases. CDR3 sequence (DNA): TGTGCCAGCTCCCGAACGACGACAGGGGGGAACACCGGGGAGCTGTTTTTT. It specifies CASSRTTTGGNTGELFF.